The entry below describes one TCR beta chain. Its specificity is unknown. CDR3 length: 18 residues. Deletions cut 3 bases from V and 2 bases from J, with 17 bases between. The V gene's germline CDR1 is MDHEN and CDR2 SYDVKM. Produced via immunoSEQ multiplex PCR; TCRdb's table is partial and in-frame only. The sample shows over 9,500 clones, under 90% of them seen only once. This specimen comes from a study of regulatory dendritic cells for organ transplantation. Across the whole study: Regulatory dendritic cells were monocyte-derived, receiving vitamin D3 on days 0 and 4 and IL-10 on day 4. General study results and limits: Mature dendritic cells appeared to drive more memory CD8+ clonal expansion than regulatory ones.

CFSE-labeled sorted T cells met regulatory or mature dendritic cells for 4 to 6 days. This sequence was found in a human donor in good health. This chain connects TRBV28 to TRBJ2-6; D unclear. Sequenced material: naive CD8+ T cells from blood cultured with regulatory dendritic cells. Subset described: CD45RA+ naive T cells. The DNA of the CDR3 is TGTGCCAGCAGTTTTGAGTGGGTTGAGCAAACTGGGGCCAACGTCCTGACTTTC. It specifies CASSFEWVEQTGANVLTF.